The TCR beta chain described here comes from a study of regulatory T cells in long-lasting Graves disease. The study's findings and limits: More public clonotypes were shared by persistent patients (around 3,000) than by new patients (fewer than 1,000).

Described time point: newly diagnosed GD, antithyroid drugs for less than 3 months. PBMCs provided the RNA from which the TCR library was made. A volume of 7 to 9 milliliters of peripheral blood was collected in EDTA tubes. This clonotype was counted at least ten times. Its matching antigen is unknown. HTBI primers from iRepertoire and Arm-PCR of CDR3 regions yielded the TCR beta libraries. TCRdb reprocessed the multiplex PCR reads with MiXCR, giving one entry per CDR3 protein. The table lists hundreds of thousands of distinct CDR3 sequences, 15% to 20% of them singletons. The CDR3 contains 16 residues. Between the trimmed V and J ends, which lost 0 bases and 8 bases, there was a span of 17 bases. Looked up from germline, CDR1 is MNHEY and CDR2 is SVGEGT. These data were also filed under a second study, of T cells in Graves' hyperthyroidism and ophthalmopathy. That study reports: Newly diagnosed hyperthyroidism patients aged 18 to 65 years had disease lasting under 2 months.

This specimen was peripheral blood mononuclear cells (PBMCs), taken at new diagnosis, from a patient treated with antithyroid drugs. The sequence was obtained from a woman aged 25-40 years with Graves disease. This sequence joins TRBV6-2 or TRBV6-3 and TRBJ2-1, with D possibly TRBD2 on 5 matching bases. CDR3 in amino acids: CASSYSKDYLRDEQFF. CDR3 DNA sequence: TGTGCCAGCAGTTACTCGAAAGACTACCTGAGGGATGAGCAGTTCTTC.